The sequence of this T cell receptor (beta chain) was determined in a study of control samples from healthy donors and cancer patients. Germline V gene lookup returns CDR1 SEHNR and CDR2 FQNEAQ (reference sequence). The CDR3 has 14 residues. V was clipped by 5 bases and J by 8 bases, with 15 bases between them. Libraries were prepared by immunoSEQ multiplex PCR; TCRdb keeps only in-frame clonotypes and omits some of them. The repertoire holds fewer than 200,000 clones, with around 90% as singletons. Sequencing used blood. The chain couples TRBV7-9 to TRBJ1-4, with D unclear. The sequence came from a woman in her twenties or thirties in good health. DNA for the CDR3: TGTGCCAGCAGCGCCGACGTAGGACGGGAAAAACTGTTTTTT. Encoded protein: CASSADVGREKLFF.